The clone carrying this TCR beta chain was observed many times. The antigen remains undetermined. The data derive from a study of T cells in Graves' hyperthyroidism and ophthalmopathy. Notes on the study in general: Model predictions of ophthalmopathy came a median approximately 6.2 months before onset.

Between the trimmed V and J ends, which lost 1 base and 2 bases, there was a span of 4 bases. The CDR3 contains 13 residues. The germline V gene has CDR1 SGHAT and CDR2 FQNNGV. The investigators amplified TCR beta CDR3 regions from RNA transcripts. During a first-round RT-PCR of the TCR CDR3, the HTBI primer set was used. TCRdb analysed the multiplex PCR reads with MiXCR anew, one entry per CDR3 protein. The sample lists about 500,000 distinct CDR3 sequences, approximately 15% seen once, with around a sixth in the top ten. Sequenced sample: blood. The J gene is TRBJ2-3, the V gene TRBV11-2; D is unclear. This TCR was recovered from a woman between 18 and 29 years old with Graves' hyperthyroidism. CDR3 region: CASSLANTDTQYF. CDR3 DNA: TGTGCCAGCAGCTTAGCTAACACAGATACGCAGTATTTT.